The 20 T cell receptor beta chains reported below all come from one sample, sequenced in a study of blood T cell repertoires in COVID-19. Sequenced by immunoSEQ multiplex PCR; TCRdb stores in-frame clones only, minus some. The sample lists 150,000 to 200,000 clones, over 70% seen once, with approximately 9.9% in the top ten. The sample comprised PBMCs or T cells enriched from blood (not recorded which). Source of these receptors: a man aged 50 or older who had recovered from COVID-19.

The chain has TRBV5-1 and TRBJ2-7; 10 bases line up with TRBD1. Germline CDR1 SGHRS, CDR2 YFSETQ. V shed 1 base and J 7 bases; nucleotides not matched to a gene: 11. This CDR3 contains 16 residues. The CDR3 DNA follows: TGCGCCAGCAGCTTGTATGTTGCCGGGACAGGGGAAGAGCAGTACTTC. This sequence encodes CASSLYVAGTGEEQYF.

V and J are TRBV5-1 and TRBJ2-7, with D possibly matching TRBD2 (5 bases). Germline CDR1 is SGHRS and CDR2 is YFSETQ. This CDR3 contains 14 residues. Trimming left V 2 bases short and J 3 bases short, with 12 bases between. CDR3 region: CASSFSGVDYEQYF. CDR3 sequence (DNA): TGCGCCAGCAGCTTCTCCGGGGTAGACTACGAGCAGTACTTC.

V usage is TRBV6-2 or TRBV6-3 and J usage is TRBJ1-5, with 7 bases lining up with TRBD1. From germline, CDR1 is MNHEY and CDR2 SVGEGT. Trimming took 4 bases from V and 10 from J; bases not matched to a gene: 16. The CDR3 runs 16 residues. This CDR3 is CASSSLQQGLLEPQHF. CDR3 nucleotides: TGTGCCAGCAGTTCCCTACAACAGGGGCTCCTTGAACCCCAGCATTTT.

The CDR3 DNA sequence: TGTGCCAGGGGGGGAGCGGGAACCTATGGCTACACCTTC. Translating it yields CARGGAGTYGYTF. The chain uses TRBV2 and TRBJ1-2, with D possibly being TRBD1 (5 bases). CDR1 SNHLY and CDR2 FYNNEI come from the germline V gene. The CDR3 runs to 13 residues. Deletions cut 9 bases from V and 4 bases from J, with 15 bases between.

This clone was observed once. This chain connects TRBV10-3 to TRBJ2-1; the match to TRBD2 covers 11 bases. Germline V gene sequence: CDR1 ENHRY, CDR2 SYGVKD. The V gene end was trimmed by 3 bases and the J gene end by 5 bases; junction bases not matched to a gene: 6. The CDR3 is 16 amino acids. The CDR3 DNA reads TGTGCCATCAGTGATCGGGGACTAGCGGCCGACAATGAGCAGTTCTTC. This sequence encodes CAISDRGLAADNEQFF.

The chain employs TRBV29-1 and TRBJ1-1; D gene ambiguous. This CDR3 has 12 amino acids. Germline V gene sequence: CDR1 SQVTM, CDR2 ANQGSEA. The germline V and J ends were trimmed by 3 bases and 11 bases, with 16 bases remaining between them. CDR3 sequence reads: CSVDRLGGRAFF. As DNA, the CDR3 is TGCAGCGTTGACCGGCTGGGAGGAAGGGCTTTCTTT.

The chain is built from TRBV10-1 and TRBJ2-5, with a tentative D call TRBD1 (6 bases). The CDR3 is 16 residues long. V was shortened by 4 bases and J by 3 bases, with 18 bases between the two germline ends. Germline V gene lookup returns CDR1 WNHNN and CDR2 SYGVQD (reference sequence). The CDR3 DNA follows: TGCGCCAGCAGTGGGACAAGACAGGCGGAGGAAGAGACCCAGTACTTC. Its protein is CASSGTRQAEEETQYF.

This chain links TRBV6-5 with TRBJ2-3, with D uncertain. This CDR3 comprises 13 residues. Germline lookup yields CDR1 MNHEY and CDR2 SVGAGI. V was shortened by 7 bases and J by 0 bases, with 8 bases between the two germline ends. Here the CDR3 reads CASTEQSTDTQYF. Written as DNA, the CDR3 is TGTGCCAGCACGGAGCAGAGCACAGATACGCAGTATTTT.

The V and J genes are TRBV9 and TRBJ2-5, with 13 bases aligning to TRBD2. Germline V CDR1 and CDR2: SGDLS, YYNGEE. Trimming took 4 bases from V and 5 from J; bases not matched to a gene: 8. The CDR3 runs to 16 residues. DNA of the CDR3: TGTGCCAGCAGCACAGGGACTAGCGGGGCCCGGGAGACCCAGTACTTC. This translates into CASSTGTSGARETQYF.

The rearrangement uses TRBV25-1 and TRBJ1-2, with D hard to call. The length of the CDR3 is 12 residues. V lost 3 bases, J lost 2 bases, and 4 bases lay in between. Per the germline V gene, CDR1 is MGHDK and CDR2 is SYGVNS. CDR3 DNA sequence: TGTGCCAGCAGTGAGGCCAACTATGGCTACACCTTC. Translation gives CASSEANYGYTF.

The chain links TRBV19 to TRBJ1-5; TRBD1 matches at 9 bases. Per the germline V gene, CDR1 is LNHDA and CDR2 is SQIVND (reference sequence). This CDR3 comprises 15 residues. With 3 bases clipped from V and 5 bases from J, the junction kept 5 bases outside the gene matches. The CDR3 sequence: CASSIPGQGHQPQHF. The CDR3 nucleotides are TGTGCCAGTAGTATTCCGGGACAGGGTCATCAGCCCCAGCATTTT.

V is TRBV9 and J is TRBJ2-1, with 8 bases fitting TRBD1. Germline values: CDR1 SGDLS, CDR2 YYNGEE. Trimming cost V 4 bases and J 2 bases; bases outside gene matches: 5. The CDR3 contains 15 residues. DNA of the CDR3: TGTGCCAGCAGCCACAGGGGGGCTCCCTACAATGAGCAGTTCTTC. Amino acid sequence: CASSHRGAPYNEQFF.

This sequence joins TRBV20-1 and TRBJ2-7, with 13 bases fitting TRBD2. CDR3 size: 14 residues. The V and J ends lost 3 bases and 5 bases, in that order; junction bases with no gene match: 4. The V gene's germline CDR1 is DFQATT and CDR2 SNEGSKA (reference sequence). The CDR3 coding sequence is TGCAGTGCTAGTCCGGGACTAGCGGGAAACGAGCAGTACTTC. Translated, it gives CSASPGLAGNEQYF.

This clone has just a few counts. The chain combines TRBV3-1 (or the pseudogene TRBV3-2) with TRBJ1-4, with D perhaps TRBD1 (5 bases). Germline CDR1 reads LGHDT; CDR2 reads YNNKEL (reference sequence). This CDR3 comprises 15 residues. V was shortened by 4 bases and J by 7 bases, with 16 bases between the two germline ends. For the CDR3, the DNA is TGTGCCAGCAGCCCGCCCGGGGCGGGGGGTGAAAAACTGTTTTTT. It codes for CASSPPGAGGEKLFF.

This sequence joins TRBV5-1 and TRBJ2-5, with 13 bases identical to TRBD2. V gave up 4 bases and J gave up 1 base; unmatched junction bases: 4. Germline CDR1 reads SGHRS; CDR2 reads YFSETQ. CDR3 length: 16 amino acids. The CDR3, as DNA: TGCGCCAGCAGCCTGGGACTAGCGGGGACCCAAGAGACCCAGTACTTC. It yields the protein CASSLGLAGTQETQYF. The whole variable domain, filled in from reference TRBV5-1 and TRBJ2-5, reads KAGVTQTPRYLIKTRGQQVTLSCSPISGHRSVSWYQQTPGQGLQFLFEYFSETQRNKGNFPGRFSGRQFSNSRSEMNVSTLELGDSALYLCASSLGLAGTQETQYFGPGTRLLVL.

This chain links TRBV18 with TRBJ1-5; weak D call: TRBD1 (5 bases). The CDR3 consists of 15 residues. Trimming cost V 3 bases and J 7 bases, with 16 bases left between them. Germline V gives CDR1 KGHSH, CDR2 LQKENI. CDR3 DNA sequence: TGTGCCAGCTCACCTGGCCAAGGGGCCGGGCAGCCCCAGCATTTT. Protein: CASSPGQGAGQPQHF.

The chain joins TRBV28 to TRBJ2-1; possible D gene TRBD1, 6 bases. The V and J ends lost 6 bases and 11 bases respectively, with 14 bases between them. In germline, CDR1 is MDHEN, CDR2 SYDVKM. The CDR3 loop spans 12 amino acids. The CDR3 protein is CASRTPGVKQFF. In DNA, the CDR3 is TGTGCCAGCAGAACACCAGGGGTAAAGCAGTTCTTC.

This clone was detected once. V is TRBV19 and J is TRBJ1-2; 10 nucleotides align to TRBD1. Per germline, CDR1 LNHDA and CDR2 SQIVND (reference sequence). This CDR3 is 15 amino acids long. J was trimmed by 2 bases and V by 4 bases; bases with no gene match: 4. The CDR3 reads CASSTMTGGNYGYTF. For the CDR3, the DNA is TGTGCCAGTAGTACTATGACAGGGGGCAACTATGGCTACACCTTC. The whole variable domain, remainder taken from reference TRBV19 and TRBJ1-2, is DGGITQSPKYLFRKEGQNVTLSCEQNLNHDAMYWYRQDPGQGLRLIYYSQIVNDFQKGDIAEGYSVSREKKESFPLTVTSAQKNPTAFYLCASSTMTGGNYGYTFGSGTRLTVV.

The V and J genes are TRBV7-8 and TRBJ2-3; 9 bases align to TRBD2. The germline V gene encodes CDR1 SGHVS and CDR2 FQNEAQ. There are 18 residues in the CDR3. V was clipped by 5 bases and J by 2 bases; unmatched bases: 14. The CDR3 sequence is CASSPHPLSGGPTDTQYF. CDR3 coding DNA: TGTGCCAGCAGCCCGCATCCTCTTAGCGGGGGACCCACAGATACGCAGTATTTT.

The DNA of the CDR3 is TGTGCCACCAGCAGAGACCCACAGGGGGCATTTACCAAGGGGACCCAGTACTTC. Translating gives CATSRDPQGAFTKGTQYF. This rearrangement joins TRBV15 to TRBJ2-5; 9 nucleotides match TRBD1. CDR1 and CDR2 from the germline V gene are LNHNV and YYDKDF (reference sequence). CDR3 size: 18 residues. J gave up 7 bases and V 0 bases, and 15 bases lay outside the gene matches.